The entry below gives a single TCR beta chain sequence along with its context. The sample originates from a study of T cells expressing NK-cell markers. TCRdb derives one entry per CDR3 protein from the 5' RACE reads, leaving out DNA. The table for this sample gives under 600,000 distinct CDR3 sequences. The CDR3 totals 15 residues. Germline CDR1 is LGHDT and CDR2 is YNNKEL (reference sequence). The chain couples TRBV3-1 to TRBJ2-1. The sequencing input was blood T cells: a sorted CD56 or NKG2C T cell subset, CD4+ or CD8+ T cells, or bulk PBMC T cells (not recorded which). The sequence was collected from a woman aged 50 to 65 in good health. The CDR3 spells CASSHTVERGNEQFF.